The TCR beta chain described here comes from a study of cytomegalovirus exposure and HLA in healthy donors. Study-level information: Clustering assigned 70% to 90% of the roughly 370 genotyped donors to the Caucasian-associated ancestry cluster.

With respect to this clone: Antigen: not known.

Study-level results: In a later analysis, productive TCRs from donors in an Asian-associated ancestry cluster reportedly carried fewer N-insertions than the cohort mean.

Trimming cost V 6 bases and J 1 base; bases outside gene matches: 10. The CDR3 runs to 16 residues. Germline loops: CDR1 MNHEY, CDR2 SMNVEV (reference sequence). Among the donors, all were healthy bone marrow donors. PCR amplification relied on 60 Vbeta primers (plus 13 Jbeta primers). Clones were sequenced by immunoSEQ multiplex PCR, and TCRdb holds only the in-frame ones, with some missing. The sample has more than 150,000 clones, around 81% seen once. Sequencing used PBMCs. The rearrangement joins TRBV27 to TRBJ1-1; 8 bases are shared with TRBD1. This TCR came from a woman aged 30 to 39 in good health and CMV-seronegative. The CDR3 bases are TGTGCCAGCAGAAAGACAGGGGACGCTACGAACACTGAAGCTTTCTTT. Encoded protein: CASRKTGDATNTEAFF.